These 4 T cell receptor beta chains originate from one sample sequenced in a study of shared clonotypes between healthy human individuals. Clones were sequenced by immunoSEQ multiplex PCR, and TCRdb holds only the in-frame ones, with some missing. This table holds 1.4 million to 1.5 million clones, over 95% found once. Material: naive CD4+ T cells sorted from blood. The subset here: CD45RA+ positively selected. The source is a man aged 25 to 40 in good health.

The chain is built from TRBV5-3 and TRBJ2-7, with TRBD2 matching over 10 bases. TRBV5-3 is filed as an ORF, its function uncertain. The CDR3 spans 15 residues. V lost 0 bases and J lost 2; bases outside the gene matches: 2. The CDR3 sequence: CARSLGAGGTYEQYF. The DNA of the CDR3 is TGTGCCAGAAGCTTGGGAGCGGGAGGGACCTACGAGCAGTACTTC.

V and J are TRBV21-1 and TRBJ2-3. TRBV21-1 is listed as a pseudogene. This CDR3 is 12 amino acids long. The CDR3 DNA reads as TGTGCCAGCAGCAAGGCGCTTAGATTGGGGTATTTT. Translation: CASSKALRLGYF.

CDR3 sequence (DNA): TGTGCCAGCAGTTACTTCCAGGGTCATGAGCAGTTCTTC. Protein product: CASSYFQGHEQFF. V and J are TRBV6-6 and TRBJ2-1; possible D gene TRBD1, 5 bases. The CDR3 runs to 13 residues. Between the trimmed V and J ends, which lost 1 base and 8 bases, there was a span of 9 bases. The V gene's germline CDR1 is MNHNY and CDR2 SVGAGI (reference sequence).

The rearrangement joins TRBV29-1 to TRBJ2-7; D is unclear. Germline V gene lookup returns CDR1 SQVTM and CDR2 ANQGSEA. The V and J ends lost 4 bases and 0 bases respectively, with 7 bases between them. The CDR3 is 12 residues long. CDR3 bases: TGCAGCGTTGCCACAGCCTCCTACGAGCAGTACTTC. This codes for CSVATASYEQYF.